This T cell receptor beta chain was documented in a study of shared clonotypes between healthy human individuals. As for this clone: The antigen is unknown.

Study findings and constraints: Roughly 5% was the fraction of naive CD4 clonotypes found shared across several donors. The genetic and exposure-history diversity represented was limited by few donors.

CDR1 is SGHRS, CDR2 YFSETQ, per germline. Trimming pared 4 bases from V and 2 bases from J, leaving 12 bases between. The CDR3 covers 15 residues. For sorted subsets, about 190 ng DNA per replicate equaled roughly 29,000 T cell genomes. Method: immunoSEQ multiplex PCR; TCRdb's copy keeps in-frame clones and lacks some. Among some 1.4 million clones listed, roughly 97% were seen once. The TCR comes from a man aged 25-45 years in good health. The V call is TRBV5-1, the J call TRBJ1-4; D ambiguous. Sequenced material: naive CD4+ T cells sorted from blood. Subset here: CD45RA+ positively selected. In nucleotides, the CDR3 is TGCGCCAGCAGCCCCTCGGGAGACACTAATGAAAAACTGTTTTTT. It specifies CASSPSGDTNEKLFF.